A single sample gave rise to the 22 T cell receptor beta chains below, sequenced in a study of CD8+CD57+ T cells in acquired aplastic anemia. All sequencing subjects had displayed CD8+CD57+ cell expansion on flow cytometry. Both TCR beta VDJ combination and CDR3 sequence profiling were carried out. Genomic DNA was the template for this profiling. Each CDR3 protein gets one entry after TCRdb re-called the reads with MiXCR. The repertoire has some 200,000 distinct CDR3 sequences, around 45% of them found once; the top ten carry around 9.7%. Source material: sorted CD4+, CD8+, or CD8+CD57+ T cells (not recorded which) from PBMCs. These receptors were collected from a human donor with aplastic anemia.

V gene TRBV6-2 or TRBV6-3 combines with J gene TRBJ2-1, with TRBD1 as a possible D gene (5 bases). Germline V CDR1 and CDR2: MNHEY, SVGEGT. V lost 2 bases and J 7 bases, leaving 24 bases between the germline ends. CDR3 size: 18 residues. CDR3 loop: CASSYLNEGPGWVNEQFF. Here the CDR3 DNA reads TGTGCCAGCAGTTACCTAAATGAAGGCCCAGGGTGGGTTAATGAGCAGTTCTTC.

This rearrangement joins TRBV2 to TRBJ1-1, with D hard to call. This CDR3 spans 14 amino acids. Germline CDR1 is SNHLY and CDR2 is FYNNEI. Trimming shortened V by 4 bases and J by 1 base, and 10 bases separated the two germline ends. CDR3 DNA sequence: TGTGCCAGCAGTGGGGCAGTACCGAACACTGAAGCTTTCTTT. Translated, it gives CASSGAVPNTEAFF.

As for this clonotype: A much larger clone differs by one base, so this may be a read error. V gene TRBV4-2 combines with J gene TRBJ2-1; 10 positions match TRBD2. Germline assignment: CDR1 LGHNA and CDR2 YNFKEQ. This CDR3 is built from 15 residues. The CDR3 region has the DNA TGTGCCAGCATCGCAGCGGGAGGGCGCGAAAATGAGCAGGTCTTC. Translation gives CASIAAGGRENEQVF.

This clonotype appeared many times. V gene TRBV4-3 combines with J gene TRBJ2-7, with 10 bases lining up with TRBD1. Germline lookup yields CDR1 LGHNA and CDR2 YSLEER. The CDR3 runs 15 residues. V lost 3 bases to trimming and J lost 3 bases; unmatched junction nucleotides: 5. This chain's CDR3 is CASSHDRTGGYEQYF. Here the CDR3 DNA reads TGCGCCAGCAGCCATGATAGGACAGGGGGCTACGAGCAGTACTTC.

The V and J genes are TRBV5-6 and TRBJ2-2; the D is unclear. Trimming left V 3 bases short and J 4 bases short, with 7 bases between. Per germline, CDR1 SGHDT and CDR2 YYEEEE. This CDR3 has 13 amino acids. CDR3 region: CASSSGRTGELFF. CDR3 sequence (DNA): TGTGCCAGCAGCTCCGGGCGCACCGGGGAGCTGTTTTTT. The full variable domain, completed using reference TRBV5-6 and TRBJ2-2, is DAGVTQSPTHLIKTRGQQVTLRCSPKSGHDTVSWYQQALGQGPQFIFQYYEEEERQRGNFPDRFSGHQFPNYSSELNVNALLLGDSALYLCASSSGRTGELFFGEGSRLTVL.

This clonotype appeared many times. This chain joins TRBV10-2 and TRBJ2-5; 16 nucleotides match TRBD2. Germline V gives CDR1 WSHSY, CDR2 SAAADI. V lost 7 bases to trimming and J lost 4 bases; unmatched junction nucleotides: 6. This CDR3 comprises 16 residues. CDR3 loop: CASNPGTSGRAETQYF. CDR3 in DNA: TGCGCCAGCAACCCCGGGACTAGCGGGAGGGCAGAGACCCAGTACTTC.

This clonotype has more than one count but fewer than ten. This rearrangement joins TRBV6-1 to TRBJ1-1; D is possibly TRBD1 (6 bases). Deletions cut 4 bases from V and 5 bases from J, with 11 bases between. The CDR3 runs to 13 residues. In germline, CDR1 is MNHNS, CDR2 SASEGT. Here the CDR3 reads CASSGTDETEAFF. In DNA form, the CDR3 reads TGTGCCAGCAGTGGGACAGACGAGACTGAAGCTTTCTTT.

In this sample, this clonotype turned up many times. The V and J genes are TRBV6-5 and TRBJ2-3, with 9 bases lining up with TRBD2. Germline assignment: CDR1 MNHEY and CDR2 SVGAGI. This CDR3 region has 14 residues. With 0 bases clipped from V and 6 bases from J, the junction kept 1 base outside the gene matches. The CDR3 DNA is TGTGCCAGCAGTTACTCCGGACTAGCGGATACGCAGTATTTT. As protein: CASSYSGLADTQYF.

Written as DNA, the CDR3 is TGTGCCAGCAGGACGGGGGGCGGGGGCAACACTGAAGCTTTCTTT. Protein product: CASRTGGGGNTEAFF. The rearrangement links TRBV2 to TRBJ1-1, with D maybe TRBD1 (6 bases). The ends were cut back, 6 bases at V and 2 bases at J, with 16 bases in the middle. This CDR3 is built from 15 residues. Germline CDR1 reads SNHLY; CDR2 reads FYNNEI. Supplemented by reference TRBV2 and TRBJ1-1, the full variable domain reads EPEVTQTPSHQVTQMGQEVILRCVPISNHLYFYWYRQILGQKVEFLVSFYNNEISEKSEIFDDQFSVERPDGSNFTLKIRSTKLEDSAMYFCASRTGGGGNTEAFFGQGTRLTVV.

The chain is built from TRBV12-3 or TRBV12-4 and TRBJ2-7, with D unresolved. Between the trimmed V and J ends, which lost 7 bases and 4 bases, there was a span of 14 bases. The CDR3 sequence is 13 residues long. The CDR3 here is CASNSPTLYEQYF. The CDR3 bases are TGTGCCAGCAATTCCCCGACTCTATACGAGCAGTACTTC.

The CDR3 loop reads CATGRFTGELFF. As DNA, the CDR3 is TGTGCCACGGGACGTTTCACCGGGGAGCTGTTTTTT. J is TRBJ2-2 and V is TRBV24-1; the D gene could be TRBD1 or TRBD2 (5 bases each). Germline CDR1 is KGHDR and CDR2 is SFDVKD. Trimming shortened V by 10 bases and J by 4 bases, and 9 bases separated the two germline ends. This CDR3 has 12 residues.

The chain employs TRBV5-1 and TRBJ2-2, with D hard to call. Deletions cut 4 bases from V and 2 bases from J, with 15 bases between. The germline gives CDR1 SGHRS, CDR2 YFSETQ. The CDR3 sequence is 16 residues long. The CDR3 DNA reads as TGCGCCAGCAGCGAACTACCGGGCCGAAACACCGGGGAGCTGTTTTTT. It encodes CASSELPGRNTGELFF.

This clonotype showed up many times. The genes are TRBV20-1 and TRBJ2-3, with a possible D match to TRBD2 (6 bases). V lost 6 bases to trimming and J lost 5 bases, with 21 bases between them. The CDR3 covers 15 residues. In germline, CDR1 is DFQATT, CDR2 SNEGSKA (reference sequence). The CDR3 loop is CSAPNRERMEDTQYF. The CDR3 coding sequence is TGCAGTGCGCCAAACCGGGAGCGGATGGAAGATACGCAGTATTTT.

This clonotype was found once. A much bigger clone sits one base away, suggesting this may be a read error. J is TRBJ1-2 and V is TRBV4-1; maybe TRBD1 (6 bases). Germline values: CDR1 MGHRA, CDR2 YSYEKL. The CDR3 length is 15 residues. V lost 0 bases and J 7 bases, leaving 15 bases between the germline ends. The CDR3 here is CASSQDAQGIGGYTF. DNA for the CDR3: TGCGCCAGCAGCCAAGATGCGCAGGGGATAGGTGGCTACACCTTC.

A note on this clonotype: The junction and the germline gene differ at one end; a read error may be behind it. J is TRBJ2-7 and V is TRBV10-3, with 7 bases fitting TRBD2. CDR1 and CDR2 from the germline V gene are ENHRY and SYGVKD. The CDR3 covers 16 residues. The CDR3 spells CASSSGKLASYYEQYF. The DNA of the CDR3 is TGTGCCAGCAGTTCAGGGAAACTAGCGAGCTATTACGAGCAGTACTTC.

In its sample, this clonotype was seen many times. The chain couples TRBV6-5 to TRBJ1-1; 7 nucleotides line up with TRBD1. CDR3 size: 14 residues. V lost 4 bases to trimming and J lost 0 bases; unmatched junction nucleotides: 2. Germline CDR1 MNHEY, CDR2 SVGAGI. The CDR3 DNA sequence: TGTGCCAGCAGTTCCGACAGGGTGAACACTGAAGCTTTCTTT. This encodes CASSSDRVNTEAFF.

This chain connects TRBV27 to TRBJ2-1; the match to TRBD2 covers 15 bases. There are 17 residues in the CDR3. With V trimmed by 10 bases and J by 8 bases, 15 bases remained unmatched. CDR1 is MNHEY, CDR2 SMNVEV, per germline (reference sequence). This CDR3 reads CAIPGTSGRKQVDEQFF. The CDR3 region has the DNA TGTGCCATCCCCGGGACTAGCGGGAGGAAGCAGGTTGATGAGCAGTTCTTC.

Many counts were recorded for this clonotype. The chain recombines TRBV4-1 with TRBJ2-7, with D tentatively TRBD1 (5 bases). V lost 0 bases, J lost 5 bases, and 17 bases lay in between. The CDR3 has 16 residues. Germline V lookup: CDR1 MGHRA, CDR2 YSYEKL. The CDR3 reads CASSQDWGPSVDEQYF. In nucleotides, the CDR3 is TGCGCCAGCAGCCAAGATTGGGGCCCCTCCGTGGACGAGCAGTACTTC.

This clonotype has ten or more counts. The chain joins TRBV9 to TRBJ2-1, with TRBD1 as a possible D gene (6 bases). The germline V gene encodes CDR1 SGDLS and CDR2 YYNGEE. CDR3 length: 14 amino acids. The germline V and J ends were trimmed by 3 bases and 9 bases, with 16 bases remaining between them. The CDR3 DNA reads TGTGCCAGCAGCGCCAAAGCAACAGGGTTTGAGCAGTTCTTC. Its protein product is CASSAKATGFEQFF. Complete variable domain (other parts from reference TRBV9 and TRBJ2-1): DSGVTQTPKHLITATGQRVTLRCSPRSGDLSVYWYQQSLDQGLQFLIQYYNGEERAKGNILERFSAQQFPDLHSELNLSSLELGDSALYFCASSAKATGFEQFFGPGTRLTVL.

In its sample, this clonotype was seen a few times. V and J are TRBV10-3 and TRBJ2-5; 14 bases match TRBD2. After removal of 2 bases from V and 5 bases from J, the junction contained 7 bases not matched to a gene. This CDR3 has 17 residues. The germline V gene has CDR1 ENHRY and CDR2 SYGVKD. For the CDR3, the DNA is TGTGCCATCAGTGAGGAAGGACTAGCGGGGGGCCGGGAGACCCAGTACTTC. Its protein is CAISEEGLAGGRETQYF.

The rearrangement links TRBV10-3 to TRBJ1-6; possibly TRBD1 for D (5 bases). V was trimmed by 2 bases and J by 9 bases, leaving 11 bases between them. Germline CDR1 and CDR2: ENHRY and SYGVKD. The CDR3 has 14 residues. This chain's CDR3 is CAISEGGGISPLHF. The CDR3 coding sequence is TGTGCCATCAGTGAGGGGGGGGGAATTTCACCCCTCCACTTT.

The chain combines TRBV2 with TRBJ2-7, with D perhaps TRBD1 (5 bases). Germline V lookup: CDR1 SNHLY, CDR2 FYNNEI. Between the trimmed V and J ends, which lost 3 bases and 4 bases, there was a span of 16 bases. This CDR3 spans 15 amino acids. The CDR3 DNA sequence: TGTGCCAGCAGTGATTACCAGGCAGGGTTGTACGAGCAGTACTTC. Translating gives CASSDYQAGLYEQYF.